This TCR beta chain was recorded in a study of T-cell memory formation after mild COVID-19. CDR3 length equals 17 residues. The J segment lost 4 bases and the V segment lost 5 bases, leaving 16 bases of the junction unmatched. CDR1 and CDR2 (germline): MNHNS, SASEGT. TCRdb re-called the 5' RACE reads through MiXCR, storing one row per CDR3 protein. The repertoire has about 310,000 distinct CDR3 sequences, about a sixth of them found once; the top ten carry 22%. The chain is built from TRBV6-1 and TRBJ2-5, with 7 positions matching TRBD2. The specimen was PBMCs or a T cell subset sorted from them (not recorded which). The TCR comes from a man aged 18 to 29 who had mild COVID-19 (a few samples of this study predate the infection). Cell type and time point are not known. The DNA of the CDR3 is TGTGCCAGCAGTACCTGGGGGGGGGTACTGGCATCAGAGACCCAGTACTTC. Its protein product is CASSTWGGVLASETQYF.